A single sample is the source of the 25 T cell receptor beta chains below, sequenced in a study of blood T cell repertoires in COVID-19. Profiling relied on immunoSEQ multiplex PCR, and the TCRdb table lists in-frame clones only, not all of them. The sample holds a few hundred thousand clones, roughly 86% seen once. Sequencing input: PBMCs or T cells enriched from blood (not recorded which). Receptor source: a woman aged 30 to 39 who had recovered from COVID-19.

The sample holds a few counts of this clone. The chain combines TRBV19 with TRBJ2-5; 8 positions match TRBD1. Germline CDR1 LNHDA, CDR2 SQIVND (reference sequence). The CDR3 is made up of 17 amino acids. J was trimmed by 6 bases and V by 1 base; bases with no gene match: 13. The chain's CDR3 is CASSIGTGTLEQKTQYF. CDR3 nucleotide sequence: TGTGCCAGTAGTATAGGGACAGGGACCCTAGAACAGAAGACCCAGTACTTC.

CDR3 sequence: CASSVTSGTYTYEQYF. The CDR3 coding sequence is TGTGCCAGCAGCGTAACTAGTGGGACTTACACCTACGAGCAGTACTTC. The rearrangement links TRBV9 to TRBJ2-7; TRBD2 is a possible D gene (6 bases). The ends were cut back, 1 base at V and 2 bases at J, with 16 bases in the middle. Germline V gene lookup returns CDR1 SGDLS and CDR2 YYNGEE. CDR3 length: 16 amino acids.

The CDR3 DNA reads as TGCAGCGTTGAAAAAGACAGAGAGAACACTGAAGCTTTCTTT. Translation: CSVEKDRENTEAFF. The chain recombines TRBV29-1 with TRBJ1-1; D might be TRBD1 (5 bases). The CDR3 has 14 amino acids. Trimming stripped 2 bases from V and 1 base from J, with 11 bases between. Germline V gene sequence: CDR1 SQVTM, CDR2 ANQGSEA.

With regard to this clone: The same CDR3 also results from other DNA sequences found in this sample. The genes are TRBV29-1 and TRBJ2-1, with 7 bases fitting TRBD1. Germline V gene sequence: CDR1 SQVTM, CDR2 ANQGSEA. CDR3 size: 14 residues. V trimming: 6 bases; J trimming: 0 bases; junction bases outside the gene matches: 5. CDR3 nucleotides: TGCAGCGTCCTACAGGGGTCCTCCTACAATGAGCAGTTCTTC. Amino acid sequence: CSVLQGSSYNEQFF.

The chain is built from TRBV5-1 and TRBJ2-2, with a tentative D call TRBD1 (5 bases). Trimming removed 4 bases at V and 0 bases at J, with 16 bases between. CDR3 size: 17 residues. The germline V gene encodes CDR1 SGHRS and CDR2 YFSETQ. For the CDR3, the DNA is TGCGCCAGCAGCCCGACCCCACAGGCCTCGAACACCGGGGAGCTGTTTTTT. This sequence encodes CASSPTPQASNTGELFF.

This clone turned up a few times. The chain uses TRBV21-1 and TRBJ2-1; the table assigns TRBD2, which was not confirmed against the DNA. TRBV21-1 is deemed a pseudogene. The CDR3 contains 17 residues. The CDR3: CASSKCGIYSSYNEQFF. CDR3 DNA: TGTGCCAGCAGCAAGTGCGGGATTTACAGCTCCTACAATGAGCAGTTCTTC.

The chain couples TRBV28 to TRBJ1-2; 8 nucleotides match TRBD1. Germline CDR1 is MDHEN and CDR2 is SYDVKM. The V gene end was trimmed by 5 bases and the J gene end by 7 bases; junction bases not matched to a gene: 6. The CDR3 loop spans 13 amino acids. This CDR3 reads CASSTHRGTGYTF. CDR3 nucleotides: TGTGCCAGCAGTACCCACAGGGGGACTGGCTACACCTTC.

The V and J genes are TRBV5-1 and TRBJ2-5, with 8 positions matching TRBD2. V shed 1 base and J 3 bases; nucleotides not matched to a gene: 5. CDR1 SGHRS and CDR2 YFSETQ come from the germline V gene. The CDR3 is 15 residues long. Here the CDR3 DNA reads TGCGCCAGCAGCTTGCGGGGACTAGGGAAAGAGACCCAGTACTTC. It specifies CASSLRGLGKETQYF.

The V and J genes are TRBV24-1 and TRBJ2-5; 9 nucleotides match TRBD2. CDR3 size: 15 residues. Germline CDR1 and CDR2: KGHDR and SFDVKD. V lost 4 bases, J lost 7 bases, and 9 bases stayed unmatched. The CDR3 region has the DNA TGTGCCACCAGTGACCTAGCTAGCGGGATGGGGACCCAGTACTTC. This gives the protein CATSDLASGMGTQYF.

This chain uses TRBV14 with TRBJ2-5; TRBD1 matches 10 bases. V was clipped by 8 bases and J by 3 bases; unmatched bases: 3. This CDR3 is 13 amino acids long. Per germline, CDR1 SGHDN and CDR2 FVKESK. The DNA for the CDR3 is TGTGCCAGCCGGGGGACAGGGGAAGAGACCCAGTACTTC. Translated: CASRGTGEETQYF. The whole variable domain, remainder taken from reference TRBV14 and TRBJ2-5, is EAGVTQFPSHSVIEKGQTVTLRCDPISGHDNLYWYRRVMGKEIKFLLHFVKESKQDESGMPNNRFLAERTGGTYSTLKVQPAELEDSGVYFCASRGTGEETQYFGPGTRLLVL.

The gene calls are TRBV3-1 (or the pseudogene TRBV3-2) and TRBJ1-5; 8 nucleotides match TRBD1. Trimming cost V 4 bases and J 11 bases; bases outside gene matches: 13. The CDR3 spans 15 residues. Germline CDR1 is LGHDT and CDR2 is YNNKEL (reference sequence). CDR3 protein: CASSPTGASSWAQHF. CDR3 DNA sequence: TGTGCCAGCAGCCCGACAGGGGCCTCCTCTTGGGCCCAGCATTTT.

The V call is TRBV30, the J call TRBJ1-2; the match to TRBD1 covers 7 bases. The CDR3 runs 14 residues. V shed 4 bases and J 5 bases; nucleotides not matched to a gene: 10. Germline V gene sequence: CDR1 GTSNPN, CDR2 SVGIG (reference sequence). CDR3: CAWKGAGLGYGYTF. CDR3 nucleotide sequence: TGTGCCTGGAAGGGGGCAGGGTTGGGATATGGCTACACCTTC.

Only one count was recorded for this clone. The chain couples TRBV29-1 to TRBJ1-2; perhaps TRBD1 as D (5 bases). With 2 bases removed from V and 6 bases from J, the gap between germline ends came to 13 bases. The CDR3 loop spans 13 amino acids. Per the germline V gene, CDR1 is SQVTM and CDR2 is ANQGSEA. CDR3 bases: TGCAGCGTTGAAAGACAGACTCTCCATGGCTACACCTTC. Translated: CSVERQTLHGYTF.

This chain uses TRBV23-1 with TRBJ1-2; 11 nucleotides align to TRBD1. TRBV23-1 is an ORF, and what it does is uncertain. The CDR3 consists of 20 residues. V gave up 1 base and J gave up 6 bases; unmatched junction bases: 19. The CDR3 reads CASSQFFFHGQGARRDGYTF. Written as DNA, the CDR3 is TGCGCCAGCAGTCAATTTTTTTTCCACGGACAGGGGGCTAGGAGGGATGGCTACACCTTC.

This sequence joins TRBV7-8 and TRBJ2-3, with D perhaps matching TRBD1 (5 bases). Trimming removed 4 bases from V and 2 bases from J, with 10 bases in between. The CDR3 spans 14 residues. CDR1 SGHVS and CDR2 FQNEAQ come from the germline V gene. This CDR3 is CASSSGIHTDTQYF. The CDR3 DNA is TGTGCCAGCAGCTCAGGGATTCACACAGATACGCAGTATTTT. Full variable domain (remainder filled in from reference TRBV7-8 and TRBJ2-3): GAGVSQSPRYKVAKRGQDVALRCDPISGHVSLFWYQQALGQGPEFLTYFQNEAQLDKSGLPSDRFFAERPEGSVSTLKIQRTQQEDSAVYLCASSSGIHTDTQYFGPGTRLTVL.

This rearrangement joins TRBV5-3 to TRBJ2-7; 7 positions match TRBD2. TRBV5-3 carries the ORF label, with uncertain function. V shed 1 base and J 3 bases; nucleotides not matched to a gene: 13. CDR3 size: 17 residues. The CDR3 reads CARSLLRERRSGYEQYF. DNA for the CDR3: TGTGCCAGAAGCTTGCTGCGGGAGAGGAGATCCGGCTACGAGCAGTACTTC.

The chain has TRBV10-3 and TRBJ1-2; D not resolved. The V end was cut by 7 bases, the J end by 2 bases, with 5 bases between. Germline values: CDR1 ENHRY, CDR2 SYGVKD. CDR3 length: 11 amino acids. In DNA form, the CDR3 reads TGTGCCATCACAGAAAACTATGGCTACACCTTC. Protein sequence: CAITENYGYTF.

V and J are TRBV18 and TRBJ2-7, with 7 positions matching TRBD1. The ends lost 6 bases at V and 7 bases at J; junction bases unmatched: 9. The CDR3 sequence is 13 residues long. CDR1 is KGHSH and CDR2 is LQKENI in the germline V gene. In DNA form, the CDR3 reads TGTGCCAGCTCGCCCGGGACAGCAGGGGAGCAGTACTTC. It codes for CASSPGTAGEQYF.

This chain joins TRBV2 and TRBJ1-2; D is unclear. There are 12 residues in the CDR3. Germline-derived CDR1 and CDR2 are SNHLY and FYNNEI. V lost 7 bases, J lost 0 bases, and 6 bases lay in between. CDR3 amino acids: CASTETNYGYTF. The CDR3 bases are TGTGCCAGCACGGAGACTAACTATGGCTACACCTTC.

V and J are TRBV28 and TRBJ1-4; possibly TRBD1 for D (5 bases). The germline V gene has CDR1 MDHEN and CDR2 SYDVKM. V was pared by 1 base and J by 7 bases, with 13 bases between. CDR3 length: 15 amino acids. The CDR3 loop is CASSLLAREREKLFF. The CDR3 DNA is TGTGCCAGCAGTTTATTGGCCAGGGAACGTGAAAAACTGTTTTTT.

The chain carries TRBV10-2 and TRBJ2-3, with 13 bases identical to TRBD2. Per germline, CDR1 WSHSY and CDR2 SAAADI. This CDR3 has 15 residues. The V segment lost 4 bases and the J segment 3 bases; nucleotides outside the gene matches: 1. For the CDR3, the DNA is TGCGCCAGCAGTGGGGGACTAGCGGGGACAGATACGCAGTATTTT. As protein: CASSGGLAGTDTQYF.

The chain employs TRBV19 and TRBJ2-5; 13 bases line up with TRBD2. Germline CDR1 and CDR2: LNHDA and SQIVND (reference sequence). With V trimmed by 2 bases and J by 3 bases, 12 bases remained unmatched. This CDR3 is built from 19 residues. The CDR3 coding sequence is TGTGCCAGTAGTATACAGCGGACTAGCGGGAGCGTCATGAAAGAGACCCAGTACTTC. Translated, it gives CASSIQRTSGSVMKETQYF.

This clone came up a few times. V gene TRBV10-2 combines with J gene TRBJ1-1; D is uncertain. V lost 6 bases to trimming and J lost 3 bases, with 8 bases between them. Germline values: CDR1 WSHSY, CDR2 SAAADI. The CDR3 extends over 12 amino acids. CDR3 sequence (DNA): TGCGCCAGCAGCCCCGGTTACACTGAAGCTTTCTTT. Translating it yields CASSPGYTEAFF.

This clone was observed once. This rearrangement joins TRBV28 to TRBJ1-2; 7 positions agree with TRBD1. Trimming took 8 bases from V and 3 from J; bases not matched to a gene: 3. This CDR3 has 12 amino acids. CDR1 and CDR2 from the germline V gene are MDHEN and SYDVKM. The CDR3 coding sequence is TGTGCCAGCTCGACAGGGTACTATGGCTACACCTTC. Translation gives CASSTGYYGYTF.

The rearrangement joins TRBV2 to TRBJ1-2, with 11 bases lining up with TRBD1. V shed 4 bases and J 3 bases; nucleotides not matched to a gene: 10. This CDR3 contains 17 residues. Per germline, CDR1 SNHLY and CDR2 FYNNEI. The CDR3 DNA follows: TGTGCCAGCAGTGCGACTAGGACAGGGGGCTCCGACTATGGCTACACCTTC. Its protein product is CASSATRTGGSDYGYTF.